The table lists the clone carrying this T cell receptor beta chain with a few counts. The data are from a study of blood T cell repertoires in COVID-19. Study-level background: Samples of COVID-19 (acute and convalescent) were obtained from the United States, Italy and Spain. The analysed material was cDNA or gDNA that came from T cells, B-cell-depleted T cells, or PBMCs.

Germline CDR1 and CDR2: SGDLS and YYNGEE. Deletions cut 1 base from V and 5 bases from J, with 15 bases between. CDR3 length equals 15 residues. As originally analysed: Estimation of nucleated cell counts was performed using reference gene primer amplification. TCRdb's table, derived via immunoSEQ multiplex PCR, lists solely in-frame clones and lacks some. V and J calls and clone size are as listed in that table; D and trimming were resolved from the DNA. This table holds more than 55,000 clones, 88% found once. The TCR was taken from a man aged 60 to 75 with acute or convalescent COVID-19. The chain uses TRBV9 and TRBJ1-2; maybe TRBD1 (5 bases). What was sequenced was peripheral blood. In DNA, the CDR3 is TGTGCCAGCAGCGTACGAGGCGACAGTGGGTATGGCTACACCTTC. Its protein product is CASSVRGDSGYGYTF.